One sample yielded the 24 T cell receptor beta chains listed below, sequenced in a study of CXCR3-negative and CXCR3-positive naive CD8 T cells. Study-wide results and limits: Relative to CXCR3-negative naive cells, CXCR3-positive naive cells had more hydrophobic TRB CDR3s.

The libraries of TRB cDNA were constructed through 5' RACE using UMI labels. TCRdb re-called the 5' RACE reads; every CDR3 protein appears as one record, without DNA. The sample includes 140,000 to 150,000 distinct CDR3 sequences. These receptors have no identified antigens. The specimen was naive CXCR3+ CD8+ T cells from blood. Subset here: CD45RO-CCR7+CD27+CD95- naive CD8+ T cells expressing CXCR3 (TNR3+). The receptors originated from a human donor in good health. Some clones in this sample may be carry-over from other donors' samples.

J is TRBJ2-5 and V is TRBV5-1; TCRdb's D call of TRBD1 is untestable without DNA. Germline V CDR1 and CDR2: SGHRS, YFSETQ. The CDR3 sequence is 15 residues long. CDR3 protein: CASSSGVSSRETQYF.

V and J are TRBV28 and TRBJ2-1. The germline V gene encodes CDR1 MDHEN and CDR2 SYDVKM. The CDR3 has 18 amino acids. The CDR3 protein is CASSFYPDARTWANEQFF. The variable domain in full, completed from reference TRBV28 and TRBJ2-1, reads DVKVTQSSRYLVKRTGEKVFLECVQDMDHENMFWYRQDPGLGLRLIYFSYDVKMKEKGDIPEGYSVSREKKERFSLILESASTNQTSMYLCASSFYPDARTWANEQFFGPGTRLTVL.

The CDR3: CASSFSDRDWSYEQYF. This chain joins TRBV5-1 and TRBJ2-7; no DNA is available, so the TRBD1 call from TCRdb remains unchecked. Germline V lookup: CDR1 SGHRS, CDR2 YFSETQ. The CDR3 extends over 16 amino acids.

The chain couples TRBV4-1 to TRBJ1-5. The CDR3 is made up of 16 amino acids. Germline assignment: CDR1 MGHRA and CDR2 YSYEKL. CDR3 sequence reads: CASSQGLDGINQPQHF.

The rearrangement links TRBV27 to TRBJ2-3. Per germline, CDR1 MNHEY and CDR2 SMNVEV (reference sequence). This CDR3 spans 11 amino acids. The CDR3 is CASSTTDTQYF.

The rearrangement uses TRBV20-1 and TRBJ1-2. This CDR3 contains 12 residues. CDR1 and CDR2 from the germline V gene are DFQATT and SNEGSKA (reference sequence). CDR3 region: CSARDGGYGYTF.

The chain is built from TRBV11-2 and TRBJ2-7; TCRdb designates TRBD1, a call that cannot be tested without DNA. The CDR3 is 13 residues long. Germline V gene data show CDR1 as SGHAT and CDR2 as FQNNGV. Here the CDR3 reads CASSLAGDNEQYF.

This CDR3 is CASSWGQLPTDTQYF. The chain combines TRBV7-2 with TRBJ2-3; TCRdb's D call of TRBD2 is untestable without DNA. The CDR3 loop spans 15 amino acids. Germline assignment: CDR1 SGHTA and CDR2 FQGNSA.

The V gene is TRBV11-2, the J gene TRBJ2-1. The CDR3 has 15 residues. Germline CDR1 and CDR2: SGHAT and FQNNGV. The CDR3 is CASTLSGSSYNEQFF.

CDR3 sequence reads: CASSAENTGELFF. The rearrangement uses TRBV25-1 and TRBJ2-2. Germline V gene sequence: CDR1 MGHDK, CDR2 SYGVNS. The length of the CDR3 is 13 residues.

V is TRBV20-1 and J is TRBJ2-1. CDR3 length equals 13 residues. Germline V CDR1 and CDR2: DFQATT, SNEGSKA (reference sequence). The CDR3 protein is CSARGLESVEQYF.

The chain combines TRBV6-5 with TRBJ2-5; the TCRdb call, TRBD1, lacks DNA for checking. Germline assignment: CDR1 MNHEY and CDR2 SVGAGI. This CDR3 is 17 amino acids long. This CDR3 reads CASSYSGGREYQETQYF.

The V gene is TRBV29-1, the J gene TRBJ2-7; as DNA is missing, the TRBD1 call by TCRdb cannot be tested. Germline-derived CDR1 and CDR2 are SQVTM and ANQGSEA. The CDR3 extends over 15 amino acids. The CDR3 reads CSVEAAGQATYEQYF.

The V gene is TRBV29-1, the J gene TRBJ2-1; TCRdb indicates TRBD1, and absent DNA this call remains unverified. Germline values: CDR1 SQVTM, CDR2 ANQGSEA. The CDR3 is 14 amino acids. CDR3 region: CSVEADRHWNEQFF.

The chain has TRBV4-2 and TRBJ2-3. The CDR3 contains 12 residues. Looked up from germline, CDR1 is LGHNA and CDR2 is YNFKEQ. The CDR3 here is CASSQDGDTQYF.

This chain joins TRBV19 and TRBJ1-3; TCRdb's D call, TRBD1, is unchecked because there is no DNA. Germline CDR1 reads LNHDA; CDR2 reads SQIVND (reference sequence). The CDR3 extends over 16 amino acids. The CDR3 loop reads CASSPRGGFSGNTIYF.

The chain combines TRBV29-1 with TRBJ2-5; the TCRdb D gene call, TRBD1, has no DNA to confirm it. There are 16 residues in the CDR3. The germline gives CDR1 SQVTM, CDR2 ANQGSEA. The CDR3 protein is CSVDGGADLYQETQYF.

CDR3: CASSLEPYSYEQYF. The chain is built from TRBV7-2 and TRBJ2-7. Per germline, CDR1 SGHTA and CDR2 FQGNSA. The CDR3 length is 14 residues.

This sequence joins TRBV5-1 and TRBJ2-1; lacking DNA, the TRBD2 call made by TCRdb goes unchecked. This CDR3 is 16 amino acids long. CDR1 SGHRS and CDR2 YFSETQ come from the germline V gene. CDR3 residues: CASSPSRPGTYNEQFF.

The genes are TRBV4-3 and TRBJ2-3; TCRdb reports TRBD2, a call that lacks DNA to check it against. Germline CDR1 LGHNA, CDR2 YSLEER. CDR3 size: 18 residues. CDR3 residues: CASSQERVAGAPTDTQYF.

The CDR3 is CSARTPDRGGDEQYF. This rearrangement joins TRBV20-1 to TRBJ2-7; TCRdb calls TRBD1, which cannot be checked without DNA. Germline V lookup: CDR1 DFQATT, CDR2 SNEGSKA (reference sequence). There are 15 residues in the CDR3.

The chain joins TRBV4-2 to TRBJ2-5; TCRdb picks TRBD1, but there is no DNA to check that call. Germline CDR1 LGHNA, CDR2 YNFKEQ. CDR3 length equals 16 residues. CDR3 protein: CASSQAPGRTQETQYF.

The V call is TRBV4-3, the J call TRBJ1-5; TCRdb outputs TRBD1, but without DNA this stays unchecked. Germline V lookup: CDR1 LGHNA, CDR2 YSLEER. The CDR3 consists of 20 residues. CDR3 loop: CASSQELLTQGGPGNQPQHF.

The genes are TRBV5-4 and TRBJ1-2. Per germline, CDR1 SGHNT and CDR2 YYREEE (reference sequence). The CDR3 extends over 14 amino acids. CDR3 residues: CASSGDLSLEGYTF.